Included here is one TCR beta chain sequence, with context. The entry originates in a study of blood T cell repertoires in COVID-19. In the study overall: PBMCs, B-cell-depleted T cells, or T cells provided the cDNA or gDNA that made up the material.

Clinical history reported by participants formed the basis on which cohorts were assigned. Clones were sequenced by immunoSEQ multiplex PCR, and TCRdb holds only the in-frame ones, with some missing. The table lists around 160,000 clones, around 89% of them singletons. This CDR3 has 16 amino acids. Germline V CDR1 and CDR2: SGHKS, YYEKEE (reference sequence). V was trimmed by 0 bases and J by 5 bases, leaving 15 bases between them. V is TRBV5-5 and J is TRBJ2-1, with D possibly TRBD2 on 6 matching bases. The clonotype was recovered from a woman aged 25 to 45 with acute COVID-19. Material for sequencing was PBMCs or T cells enriched from blood (not recorded which). The CDR3 nucleotides are TGTGCCAGCAGCTTGGCCCTGATAGCGGAGAACAATGAGCAGTTCTTC. Encoded protein: CASSLALIAENNEQFF.